The entry below describes one T cell receptor (beta chain). The CDR3 is 16 residues long. CDR1 and CDR2 (germline): SGHTA, FQGNSA. Trimming took 3 bases from V and 0 from J; bases not matched to a gene: 4. This entry is derived from a study of blood T cell repertoires in COVID-19. Study-wide context: The study drew acute and convalescent COVID-19 samples from the United States, Italy and Spain. T cells, B-cell-depleted T cells, or PBMCs supplied cDNA or gDNA.

In the authors' workflow: Quantification of nucleated cells was approximated via reference gene primer amplification. Generated by immunoSEQ multiplex PCR, the TCRdb table keeps only in-frame clones and is missing some. V, J and clone size are taken as reported in that table, and D and trimming were inferred from the DNA itself. The data contain about 52,000 clones, roughly 91% of them singletons. This sequence was found in an elderly man with active or convalescent COVID-19. Sequenced: peripheral blood. The chain links TRBV7-2 to TRBJ2-3; 9 bases agree with TRBD2. CDR3 region: CASSFGAGGSTDTQYF. Written as DNA, the CDR3 is TGTGCCAGCAGCTTCGGGGCGGGAGGGAGCACAGATACGCAGTATTTT.